This T cell receptor (beta chain) is drawn from a study of T cell responses to AZD1222 COVID-19 vaccine. Combined were second doses at about 4 or about 12 weeks. V was trimmed by 1 base and J by 5 bases, leaving 12 bases between them. The CDR3 has 14 residues. Germline V gene lookup returns CDR1 LGHDT and CDR2 YNNKEL (reference sequence). Concerning this clone: The antigen remains unidentified.

Overall study results and limits: Once two AZD1222 doses were given, Spike-specific TCR breadth and depth went up. Per reports, nearly half of all spike-specific TCRs target regions that are unmutated in variants.

Only in-frame clones appear in the TCRdb table, and some are missing; sequencing was by immunoSEQ multiplex PCR. Among 85,000 to 130,000 clones listed, about 90% were seen once. This material consisted of peripheral blood, taken 28 days after the second AZD1222 dose. This TCR came from an adult who received the AZD1222 COVID-19 vaccine. The V call is TRBV3-1 (or the pseudogene TRBV3-2), the J call TRBJ2-7; D call uncertain. In nucleotides, the CDR3 is TGTGCCAGCAGCCAAGTCTCCAGCACCAACGAGCAGTACTTC. Protein product: CASSQVSSTNEQYF.